These T cell receptor beta chains were read from a single sample in a study of cytomegalovirus exposure and HLA in healthy donors. Profiled with immunoSEQ multiplex PCR; TCRdb holds only in-frame clones, not every one. The sample includes 200,000 to 250,000 clones. Source material: PBMCs. The receptor set was obtained from a young woman in good health and CMV-seropositive. Each CDR3 is given with its conserved first and last residue. Fields, in order: D gene, J gene, V gene, CDR3 DNA, CDR3 protein. A D gene is named only where the DNA matches it firmly.

TRBD2 TRBJ2-1 TRBV18 TGTGCCAGCTCACCACGGGAGGGTGCGGGACTAGCGGACAATGAGCAGTTCTTC CASSPREGAGLADNEQFF
TRBD1 TRBJ2-5 TRBV2 TGTGCCAGCAGTTCGACAGGGGTAGGAGAGACCCAGTACTTC CASSSTGVGETQYF
NA TRBJ2-5 TRBV10-2 TGCGCCAGCAGTGAGTTCGCAGGGAAAGAGACCCAGTACTTC CASSEFAGKETQYF
TRBD1 TRBJ2-7 TRBV29-1 TGCAGCGTTGAACCCGGGACAGGGACCTACGAGCAGTACTTC CSVEPGTGTYEQYF
NA TRBJ1-5 TRBV6-5 TGTGCCAGCAGTTACCGTTACGGTATGGATCAGCCCCAGCATTTT CASSYRYGMDQPQHF
NA TRBJ1-5 TRBV7-8 TGTGCCAGCAGCTTAAGTTTCGGGTATCAGCCCCAGCATTTT CASSLSFGYQPQHF
TRBD2 TRBJ2-7 TRBV5-1 TGCGCCAGCAGCCTAGCGGGAGCGTCCCGCGAGCAGTACTTC CASSLAGASREQYF
TRBD1 TRBJ1-4 TRBV7-2 TGTGCCAGCAGCCCGACGACAGGGGTGAATGAAAAACTGTTTTTT CASSPTTGVNEKLFF
TRBD1 TRBJ2-7 TRBV5-1 TGCGCCAGCAGCTACGGACAGGGAGGAGAGCAGTACTTC CASSYGQGGEQYF
TRBD2 TRBJ2-4 TRBV6-1 TGTGCCAGCAGTGAAGAAGGCTGGCTAGCGGGGCCCCTAGCCAAAAACATTCAGTACTTC CASSEEGWLAGPLAKNIQYF
TRBD1 TRBJ1-1 TRBV18 TGTGCCAGCTCACCACGTCTAATTGGGACAGGGGAAGCGGCTTTCTTT CASSPRLIGTGEAAFF
TRBD2 TRBJ2-1 TRBV9 TGTGCCAGCAGCACCTCGGGACTAGCGGGGGATCGGGGCAATGAGCAGTTCTTC CASSTSGLAGDRGNEQFF
TRBD1 TRBJ2-7 TRBV5-5 TGTGCCAGCAGCGGACAGGTTAGCTCCTACGAGCAGTACTTC CASSGQVSSYEQYF
NA TRBJ2-7 TRBV7-9 TGTGCCAGCAGCTTGAGTGGAGGGCGGCAGTACTTC CASSLSGGRQYF
TRBD2 TRBJ2-7 TRBV4-1 TGCGCCAGCAGCCAAATAAGGCCAGGGCGGGGGGTGACCTACGAGCAGTACTTC CASSQIRPGRGVTYEQYF
NA TRBJ1-6 TRBV6-1 TGTGCCAGCAGTGTCTCTCCGACAGGCCAGCGCAATTCACCCCTCCACTTT CASSVSPTGQRNSPLHF
NA TRBJ2-5 TRBV5-4 TGTGCCAGCAGCTCCCCCACAGGGAGACAAGAGACCCAGTACTTC CASSSPTGRQETQYF
NA TRBJ2-7 TRBV11-2 TGTGCCAGCAGCTTAGACTCGTACGAGCAGTACTTC CASSLDSYEQYF
NA TRBJ2-5 TRBV18 TGTGCCAGCTCACCTAGCCAGCTCCAAGAGACCCAGTACTTC CASSPSQLQETQYF
TRBD1 TRBJ1-1 TRBV2 TGTGCCAGCCAAGGGACAGCCTTTGTCACTGAAGCTTTCTTT CASQGTAFVTEAFF
NA TRBJ2-7 TRBV11-3 TGTGCCAGCAGCTCTGGTGAGCCACCCCACGAGCAGTACTTC CASSSGEPPHEQYF
NA TRBJ2-3 TRBV7-8 TGTGCCAGCAGCTTAACCCAGGGTGGCACAGATACGCAGTATTTT CASSLTQGGTDTQYF
TRBD2 TRBJ2-1 TRBV10-2 TGCGCCAGCGGAGGCGGGGGTGACAATGAGCAGTTCTTC CASGGGGDNEQFF